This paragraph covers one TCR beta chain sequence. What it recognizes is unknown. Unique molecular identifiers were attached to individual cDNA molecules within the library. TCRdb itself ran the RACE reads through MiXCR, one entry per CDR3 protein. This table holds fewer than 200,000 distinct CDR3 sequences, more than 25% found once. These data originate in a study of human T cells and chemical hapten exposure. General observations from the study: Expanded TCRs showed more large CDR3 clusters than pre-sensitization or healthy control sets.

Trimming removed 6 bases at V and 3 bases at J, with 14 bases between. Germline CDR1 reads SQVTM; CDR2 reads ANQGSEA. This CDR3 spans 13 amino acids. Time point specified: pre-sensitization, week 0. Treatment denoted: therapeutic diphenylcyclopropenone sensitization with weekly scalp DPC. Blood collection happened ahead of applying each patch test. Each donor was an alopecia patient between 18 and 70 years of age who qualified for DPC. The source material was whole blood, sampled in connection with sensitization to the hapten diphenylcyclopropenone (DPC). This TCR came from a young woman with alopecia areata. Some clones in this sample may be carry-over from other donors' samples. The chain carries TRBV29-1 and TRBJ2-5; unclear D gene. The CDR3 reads CSVGFMTKETQYF. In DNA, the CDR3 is TGCAGCGTAGGATTCATGACGAAAGAGACCCAGTACTTC. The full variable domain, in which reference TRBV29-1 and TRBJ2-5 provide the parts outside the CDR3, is SAVISQKPSRDICQRGTSLTIQCQVDSQVTMMFWYRQQPGQSLTLIATANQGSEATYESGFVIDKFPISRPNLTFSTLTVSNMSPEDSSIYLCSVGFMTKETQYFGPGTRLLVL.